One sample yielded the 9 T cell receptor beta chains listed below, sequenced in a study of blood T cell repertoires in COVID-19. Using immunoSEQ multiplex PCR, the repertoire was profiled, and TCRdb retains in-frame clones only, with some absent. The sample has approximately 71,000 clones, roughly 78% seen once; the top ten hold about 25%. The sequenced material came from peripheral blood. The receptor set was obtained from a man between 60 and 70 years old with active or convalescent COVID-19.

Remarks on this clone: Other DNA sequences in this sample translate to the same CDR3. The V and J genes are TRBV4-1 and TRBJ1-5, with D uncertain. Germline V CDR1 and CDR2: MGHRA, YSYEKL. The length of the CDR3 is 13 residues. V was cut by 0 bases and J by 5 bases, with 5 bases left in between. CDR3 bases: TGCGCCAGCAGCCAAGAACGAGATCAGCCCCAGCATTTT. This encodes CASSQERDQPQHF.

This chain joins TRBV5-1 and TRBJ1-4; D gene uncertain. This CDR3 has 15 amino acids. Germline CDR1 SGHRS, CDR2 YFSETQ. Trimming removed 0 bases at V and 3 bases at J, with 9 bases between. CDR3 DNA: TGCGCCAGCAGCTTGGGGGCAGGCCCTAATGAAAAACTGTTTTTT. Protein: CASSLGAGPNEKLFF.

This chain joins TRBV15 and TRBJ2-1, with a possible D match to TRBD2 (5 bases). The CDR3 covers 14 residues. Germline V gene sequence: CDR1 LNHNV, CDR2 YYDKDF (reference sequence). With 1 base removed from V and 10 bases from J, the gap between germline ends came to 14 bases. This CDR3 reads CATSRGGIGREQFF. The CDR3 DNA is TGTGCCACCAGCAGAGGAGGGATCGGAAGGGAGCAGTTCTTC.

The chain is built from TRBV4-1 and TRBJ2-7; perhaps TRBD2 as D (5 bases). Germline-derived CDR1 and CDR2 are MGHRA and YSYEKL. The CDR3 spans 16 residues. Trimming removed 6 bases from V and 2 bases from J, with 20 bases in between. CDR3 sequence (DNA): TGCGCCAGCAGGCTATCTGAGGGCAGTGCCACCTACGAGCAGTACTTC. It is translated as CASRLSEGSATYEQYF.

The J gene is TRBJ1-4, the V gene TRBV6-5; no definite D call. The CDR3 has 13 residues. V shed 7 bases and J shed 7 bases, with 13 bases lying between them. CDR1 is MNHEY and CDR2 is SVGAGI in the germline V gene. Written as DNA, the CDR3 is TGTGCCAGCACCCTAGACTTGGGTGAAAAACTGTTTTTT. Translating gives CASTLDLGEKLFF.

This chain joins TRBV11-3 and TRBJ1-1; 8 bases align to TRBD1. The germline V gene has CDR1 SGHNT and CDR2 YENEEA. The CDR3 is 13 residues long. Trimming at V came to 0 bases and at J to 11 bases, leaving 5 bases not matched to a gene. The CDR3 sequence is CASSLEGQGIAFF. As DNA, the CDR3 is TGTGCCAGCAGCTTAGAAGGACAGGGAATCGCTTTCTTT. The whole variable domain, remainder taken from reference TRBV11-3 and TRBJ1-1, is EAGVVQSPRYKIIEKKQPVAFWCNPISGHNTLYWYLQNLGQGPELLIRYENEEAVDDSQLPKDRFSAERLKGVDSTLKIQPAELGDSAVYLCASSLEGQGIAFFGQGTRLTVV.

CDR3 residues: CASSLRRGTSRPDTQYF. The CDR3 DNA follows: TGTGCCAGCAGCTTAAGGCGAGGGACTAGCAGGCCAGATACGCAGTATTTT. The rearrangement links TRBV11-2 to TRBJ2-3, with 9 positions matching TRBD2. Germline trimming cut 2 bases from V and 4 bases from J; bases unmatched to any gene: 10. Germline CDR1 and CDR2: SGHAT and FQNNGV. CDR3 length: 17 residues.

V is TRBV3-1 (or the pseudogene TRBV3-2) and J is TRBJ1-1; 9 nucleotides line up with TRBD1. Germline loops: CDR1 LGHDT, CDR2 YNNKEL (reference sequence). This CDR3 contains 14 residues. Losses at the gene ends were 4 bases for V and 4 bases for J; bases not matched to a gene: 4. The CDR3 protein is CASSLQGATTEAFF. CDR3 coding DNA: TGTGCCAGCAGCCTACAGGGGGCGACCACTGAAGCTTTCTTT.

The sample holds one count of this clone. This chain links TRBV5-1 with TRBJ2-7; D is possibly TRBD2 (5 bases). The CDR3 is 13 residues long. Germline loops: CDR1 SGHRS, CDR2 YFSETQ. Trimming took 2 bases from V and 4 from J, leaving 10 bases between them. The CDR3 DNA reads as TGCGCCAGCAGCTTCGAGGGAAGGTACGAGCAGTACTTC. This encodes CASSFEGRYEQYF. Complete variable domain (other parts from reference TRBV5-1 and TRBJ2-7): KAGVTQTPRYLIKTRGQQVTLSCSPISGHRSVSWYQQTPGQGLQFLFEYFSETQRNKGNFPGRFSGRQFSNSRSEMNVSTLELGDSALYLCASSFEGRYEQYFGPGTRLTVT.